This T cell receptor (beta chain) is drawn from a study of long-term antiretroviral therapy in people with HIV. The assay, immunoSEQ v3.0, was run at survey level. TCRdb's table, derived via immunoSEQ multiplex PCR, lists solely in-frame clones and lacks some. The sample shows roughly 28,000 clones, about 88% of them seen only once. United States facilities provided treatment to all participants with HIV. As to this clone: Its antigen remains unknown.

Findings and limits, study-wide: ART adherence, viral resistance and therapy changes were undocumented.

Germline CDR1 is SSHAT and CDR2 is FNYEAQ (reference sequence). There are 15 residues in the CDR3. Trimming removed 1 base at V and 0 bases at J, with 8 bases between. The receptor's source is a man aged 40-49 years with HIV. Specimen: unsorted PBMCs, collected approximately 2.7 years after starting antiretroviral therapy. V gene TRBV7-7 combines with J gene TRBJ2-3; D may be TRBD1 (5 bases). The CDR3 nucleotides are TGTGCCAGCAGCTTAGGGGGCGACAGCACAGATACGCAGTATTTT. Translated: CASSLGGDSTDTQYF.